The 21 T cell receptor beta chains listed next were all sequenced from one sample in a study of control samples from healthy donors and cancer patients. Sequencing used immunoSEQ multiplex PCR; TCRdb keeps in-frame clones, though not all of them. In the table there are 35,000 to 45,000 clones, 80% to 95% of which are singletons. Sequencing was done on a sample of PBMCs. These receptor sequences come from a woman in her thirties or forties with head and neck cancer.

V usage is TRBV6-6 and J usage is TRBJ2-6; TRBD2 is a possible D gene (6 bases). V was pared by 5 bases and J by 2 bases, with 10 bases between. CDR1 is MNHNY and CDR2 is SVGAGI in the germline V gene (reference sequence). This CDR3 has 15 residues. The CDR3 region is CASSPSGAGANVLTF. Written as DNA, the CDR3 is TGTGCCAGCAGTCCCTCGGGGGCTGGGGCCAACGTCCTGACTTTC.

The CDR3: CASSYSGQGSLGYTF. CDR3 sequence (DNA): TGTGCCAGCAGTTACTCGGGACAGGGGTCTCTTGGCTACACCTTC. The chain is built from TRBV6-6 and TRBJ1-2; 10 nucleotides align to TRBD1. The CDR3 consists of 15 residues. V was pared by 0 bases and J by 7 bases, with 5 bases of the junction left unmatched. Germline CDR1 and CDR2: MNHNY and SVGAGI (reference sequence).

V gene TRBV6-5 combines with J gene TRBJ1-6, with 9 bases fitting TRBD1. Germline-derived CDR1 and CDR2 are MNHEY and SVGAGI. This CDR3 is built from 15 residues. J was trimmed by 7 bases and V by 6 bases; bases with no gene match: 7. The CDR3 sequence: CASRRRTGDNSPLHF. The CDR3 nucleotides are TGTGCCAGCAGACGACGGACAGGGGACAATTCACCCCTCCACTTT.

The chain combines TRBV19 with TRBJ2-3; D remains unclear. V shed 6 bases and J shed 4 bases, with 11 bases lying between them. The CDR3 has 13 amino acids. Germline V gives CDR1 LNHDA, CDR2 SQIVND (reference sequence). CDR3 sequence: CASSLETPDTQYF. The CDR3 coding sequence is TGTGCCAGTAGCCTAGAGACACCAGATACGCAGTATTTT.

The rearrangement links TRBV7-3 to TRBJ2-7; 10 bases map to TRBD1. The trim removed 5 bases at V and 6 bases at J, leaving 7 bases unmatched. CDR3 length: 14 amino acids. The germline gives CDR1 SGHTA, CDR2 FQGTGA. The CDR3 DNA is TGTGCCAGCAGCCGTTGGGACAGGGGTGGCGAGCAGTACTTC. Protein product: CASSRWDRGGEQYF.

This clone was seen a single time. V gene TRBV30 combines with J gene TRBJ1-2, with D possibly being TRBD1 (6 bases). CDR1 and CDR2 (germline): GTSNPN, SVGIG (reference sequence). Trimming pared 2 bases from V and 3 bases from J, leaving 19 bases between. CDR3 length: 16 residues. CDR3 in DNA: TGTGCCTGGAGTACCACGGAGGGGGGCCGGGACTATGGCTACACCTTC. Its translation: CAWSTTEGGRDYGYTF.

The V gene is TRBV7-8, the J gene TRBJ1-6; D gene ambiguous. Germline V lookup: CDR1 SGHVS, CDR2 FQNEAQ. The CDR3 covers 13 residues. Deletions cut 4 bases from V and 9 bases from J, with 10 bases between. CDR3 in DNA: TGTGCCAGCAGCTCCCGCGGTTTTTCACCCCTCCACTTT. Its translation is CASSSRGFSPLHF.

This clone was recorded a few times. This sequence joins TRBV10-3 and TRBJ2-6, with D unresolved. Germline loops: CDR1 ENHRY, CDR2 SYGVKD. V lost 3 bases, J lost 0 bases, and 3 bases lay in between. The CDR3 spans 14 residues. CDR3 loop: CAISDGSGANVLTF. DNA of the CDR3: TGTGCCATCAGTGACGGCTCTGGGGCCAACGTCCTGACTTTC.

CDR3 sequence (DNA): TGTGCCAGCAGCCACCGGACAGGGTCAGGAGAAGAGACCCAGTACTTC. Translating it yields CASSHRTGSGEETQYF. The V call is TRBV5-4, the J call TRBJ2-5, with 8 bases lining up with TRBD1. The length of the CDR3 is 16 residues. CDR1 and CDR2 (germline): SGHNT, YYREEE (reference sequence). V shed 4 bases and J 3 bases; nucleotides not matched to a gene: 11. The whole variable domain, filled in from reference TRBV5-4 and TRBJ2-5, reads ETGVTQSPTHLIKTRGQQVTLRCSSQSGHNTVSWYQQALGQGPQFIFQYYREEENGRGNFPPRFSGLQFPNYSSELNVNALELDDSALYLCASSHRTGSGEETQYFGPGTRLLVL.

The rearrangement joins TRBV19 to TRBJ1-6; tentatively, D is TRBD1 (5 bases). Deletions cut 11 bases from V and 8 bases from J, with 19 bases between. Germline lookup yields CDR1 LNHDA and CDR2 SQIVND (reference sequence). The CDR3 sequence is 14 residues long. The CDR3 sequence: CAGTGPRKDSPLHF. In nucleotides, the CDR3 is TGTGCCGGCACGGGGCCGCGGAAGGATTCACCCCTCCACTTT.

The V gene is TRBV6-5, the J gene TRBJ2-3; D not certain. The CDR3 totals 14 residues. Deletions cut 7 bases from V and 1 base from J, with 12 bases between. Per germline, CDR1 MNHEY and CDR2 SVGAGI. DNA of the CDR3: TGTGCCAGCATACGGACCATACGCACAGATACGCAGTATTTT. Encoded protein: CASIRTIRTDTQYF.

This chain connects TRBV11-2 to TRBJ1-1; TRBD1 might be the D (6 bases). V dropped 1 base and J dropped 0 bases, with 15 bases sitting between them. The CDR3 has 17 amino acids. From germline, CDR1 is SGHAT and CDR2 FQNNGV. Here the CDR3 DNA reads TGTGCCAGCAGCTTAGGTGTGGGTACAGGGATGAACACTGAAGCTTTCTTT. Translation: CASSLGVGTGMNTEAFF.

This clone is a singleton in its sample. The chain recombines TRBV27 with TRBJ2-3, with D hard to call. The V gene's germline CDR1 is MNHEY and CDR2 SMNVEV (reference sequence). The CDR3 has 13 amino acids. V lost 4 bases, J lost 3 bases, and 8 bases lay in between. The CDR3 is CASSSWLTDTQYF. Here the CDR3 DNA reads TGTGCCAGCAGTTCGTGGCTTACAGATACGCAGTATTTT.

This clone was recorded once. The V and J genes are TRBV7-9 and TRBJ2-6; tentative D call: TRBD1 (5 bases). Trimming cost V 6 bases and J 0 bases, with 9 bases left between them. Germline V CDR1 and CDR2: SEHNR, FQNEAQ (reference sequence). This CDR3 is 15 amino acids long. This CDR3 is CASRGRVSGANVLTF. The CDR3, as DNA: TGTGCCAGCAGGGGCAGGGTCTCTGGGGCCAACGTCCTGACTTTC.

The rearrangement joins TRBV6-6 to TRBJ2-3; possibly TRBD1 for D (6 bases). With 5 bases removed from V and 0 bases from J, the gap between germline ends came to 15 bases. Germline CDR1 MNHNY, CDR2 SVGAGI (reference sequence). The CDR3 length is 16 residues. CDR3 residues: CASSPRDITSTDTQYF. Written as DNA, the CDR3 is TGTGCCAGCAGTCCTCGGGACATAACTAGCACAGATACGCAGTATTTT.

The CDR3 DNA reads TGTGCCAGCTCACCACGTGAGGGCGGTTCACCCCTCCACTTT. Translation gives CASSPREGGSPLHF. The V and J genes are TRBV18 and TRBJ1-6; no clear D gene. Germline lookup yields CDR1 KGHSH and CDR2 LQKENI. The CDR3 runs 14 residues. Trimming removed 1 base from V and 9 bases from J, with 10 bases in between.

This clone was detected only a few times. The chain employs TRBV27 and TRBJ2-7, with a possible D match to TRBD1 (6 bases). The CDR3 extends over 12 amino acids. Germline-derived CDR1 and CDR2 are MNHEY and SMNVEV (reference sequence). Trimming pared 6 bases from V and 7 bases from J, leaving 13 bases between. CDR3 nucleotide sequence: TGTGCCAGCAGCAAACAAGGGGGAGAGCAGTACTTC. It translates to CASSKQGGEQYF.

The count of this clone is one. The chain is built from TRBV4-1 and TRBJ1-5; D call uncertain. The CDR3 has 17 residues. Germline lookup yields CDR1 MGHRA and CDR2 YSYEKL. Trimming stripped 0 bases from V and 4 bases from J, with 16 bases between. The CDR3 loop reads CASSQEYPGPRNQPQHF. The CDR3 DNA sequence: TGCGCCAGCAGCCAAGAATACCCCGGCCCAAGGAATCAGCCCCAGCATTTT.

V usage is TRBV28 and J usage is TRBJ2-7, with 10 bases identical to TRBD1. The germline V gene has CDR1 MDHEN and CDR2 SYDVKM. The junction had 6 bases not matched to a gene; V was cut back by 4 bases and J by 3 bases. The CDR3 spans 15 residues. The CDR3 reads CASSSPGQGFYEQYF. The CDR3 coding sequence is TGTGCCAGCAGTTCCCCGGGACAGGGGTTCTACGAGCAGTACTTC.

The V gene is TRBV3-1 (or the pseudogene TRBV3-2), the J gene TRBJ2-7; 8 bases agree with TRBD1. The V and J ends lost 4 bases and 4 bases, in that order; junction bases with no gene match: 9. This CDR3 region has 15 residues. Germline-derived CDR1 and CDR2 are LGHDT and YNNKEL (reference sequence). The CDR3 reads CASSRPQGAVYEQYF. CDR3 sequence (DNA): TGTGCCAGCAGCCGCCCGCAGGGGGCCGTTTACGAGCAGTACTTC.

CDR3: CASSEDSGGGADTQYF. The CDR3 nucleotides read TGTGCCAGCAGTGAAGATAGCGGGGGGGGTGCGGATACGCAGTATTTT. The chain carries TRBV6-1 and TRBJ2-3; 11 positions agree with TRBD2. J gave up 6 bases and V 1 base, and 6 bases lay outside the gene matches. The CDR3 is made up of 16 amino acids. Germline CDR1 reads MNHNS; CDR2 reads SASEGT.